These 2 T cell receptor beta chains came from one sample sequenced in a study of blood T cells in healthy people across ages. PCR was performed a second time for about 6 to 12 cycles using a sample-barcoded 5' primer and a J-beta primer mix. A single record per CDR3 protein comes from TCRdb applying MiXCR to the 5' RACE reads. The sample shows some 640,000 distinct CDR3 sequences, around 45% of them seen only once. The sample comprised blood. The receptors originated from a woman aged 55-70 years in good health.

This clonotype was recorded a few times. V gene TRBV4-3 combines with J gene TRBJ1-4, with TRBD1 matching 7 bases. Germline CDR1 and CDR2: LGHNA and YSLEER. The CDR3 loop spans 15 amino acids. Trimming at V came to 4 bases and at J to 8 bases, leaving 10 bases not matched to a gene. The CDR3 coding sequence is TGCGCCAGCAGCCCTCAAGGACAGGTTTGGGAAAAACTGTTTTTT. Residues: CASSPQGQVWEKLFF.

The gene calls are TRBV5-1 and TRBJ2-5; D ambiguous. This CDR3 contains 13 residues. V lost 0 bases, J lost 3 bases, and 6 bases lay in between. From germline, CDR1 is SGHRS and CDR2 YFSETQ. Written as DNA, the CDR3 is TGCGCCAGCAGCTTGGGCTACGAAGAGACCCAGTACTTC. Its translation is CASSLGYEETQYF.